The 29 T cell receptor beta chains listed next were all sequenced from one sample in a study of cytomegalovirus exposure and HLA in healthy donors. The primer mix had 60 Vbeta and 13 Jbeta primers. Profiled with immunoSEQ multiplex PCR; TCRdb holds only in-frame clones, not every one. The sample has some 140,000 clones, about three quarters seen once. Sequences were obtained from PBMCs. These receptors originate from a woman between 40 and 55 years old in good health and CMV-seronegative.

V usage is TRBV5-1 and J usage is TRBJ2-1; D is undetermined. With 4 bases removed from V and 0 bases from J, the gap between germline ends came to 14 bases. The CDR3 runs 16 residues. Germline-derived CDR1 and CDR2 are SGHRS and YFSETQ. This CDR3 reads CASSHNQEISYNEQFF. DNA for the CDR3: TGCGCCAGCAGCCATAATCAAGAGATCTCCTACAATGAGCAGTTCTTC.

This clone was detected only a few times. This sequence joins TRBV6-5 and TRBJ1-1; D might be TRBD1 (5 bases). Trimming took off 2 bases at V and 0 bases at J, with 13 bases between the two ends. The CDR3 is made up of 16 amino acids. CDR1 is MNHEY, CDR2 SVGAGI, per germline. The DNA for the CDR3 is TGTGCCAGCAGTTACACTGCAGGGACTATGAACACTGAAGCTTTCTTT. Amino acids: CASSYTAGTMNTEAFF.

The V call is TRBV2, the J call TRBJ1-6; 8 nucleotides match TRBD1. The CDR3 runs 16 residues. Germline CDR1 and CDR2: SNHLY and FYNNEI. V was clipped by 6 bases and J by 4 bases; unmatched bases: 8. For the CDR3, the DNA is TGTGCCAGCAGGGTTTCGACAGGGGAATATAATTCACCCCTCCACTTT. Its translation is CASRVSTGEYNSPLHF. The variable domain in full, with the rest retrieved from reference TRBV2 and TRBJ1-6, is EPEVTQTPSHQVTQMGQEVILRCVPISNHLYFYWYRQILGQKVEFLVSFYNNEISEKSEIFDDQFSVERPDGSNFTLKIRSTKLEDSAMYFCASRVSTGEYNSPLHFGNGTRLTVT.

This clone was counted a single time. The chain recombines TRBV19 with TRBJ1-1; D might be TRBD1 (5 bases). CDR1 is LNHDA, CDR2 SQIVND, per germline (reference sequence). The CDR3 is made up of 14 amino acids. The ends were cut back, 6 bases at V and 1 base at J, with 12 bases in the middle. The CDR3 DNA reads TGTGCCAGTAGCTCCTTGACAGAGAACACTGAAGCTTTCTTT. It yields the protein CASSSLTENTEAFF.

This clone was seen a few times. The chain links TRBV13 to TRBJ1-1; TRBD1 matches 7 bases. CDR1 is PRHDT, CDR2 FYEKMQ, per germline (reference sequence). The CDR3 loop spans 12 amino acids. After removal of 5 bases from V and 10 bases from J, the junction contained 7 bases not matched to a gene. The CDR3 bases are TGTGCCAGCAGCACGGACAGGAGGGGAGCTTTCTTT. Translating gives CASSTDRRGAFF.

Regarding this clone: The junction and the germline gene differ at one end; a read error may be behind it. This chain connects TRBV7-7 to TRBJ2-1; D call uncertain. In germline, CDR1 is SSHAT, CDR2 FNYEAQ (reference sequence). The CDR3 is 13 amino acids. CDR3 protein: CASSLAANNEQFF. The CDR3 DNA follows: TGTGCTAGCAGCTTGGCCGCCAACAATGAGCAGTTCTTC.

V gene TRBV13 combines with J gene TRBJ1-1; TRBD1 aligns across 10 bases. With V trimmed by 8 bases and J by 7 bases, 13 bases remained unmatched. Germline V gene lookup returns CDR1 PRHDT and CDR2 FYEKMQ (reference sequence). CDR3 length: 15 residues. The CDR3 here is CASYRQGAQGGEAFF. As DNA, the CDR3 is TGTGCCAGCTATCGACAGGGGGCGCAAGGGGGTGAAGCTTTCTTT.

The chain joins TRBV6-1 to TRBJ1-5, with D maybe TRBD1 (6 bases). The CDR3 length is 13 residues. Trimming stripped 5 bases from V and 6 bases from J, with 11 bases between. Per germline, CDR1 MNHNS and CDR2 SASEGT. The CDR3 DNA reads TGTGCCAGCAGTTTGACAGGAGTTCAGCCCCAGCATTTT. Its protein product is CASSLTGVQPQHF.

This chain links TRBV19 with TRBJ1-2; D is possibly TRBD1 (5 bases). Trimming left V 11 bases short and J 0 bases short, with 10 bases between. From germline, CDR1 is LNHDA and CDR2 SQIVND (reference sequence). CDR3 length: 12 amino acids. The CDR3 loop is CALKGPNYGYTF. DNA of the CDR3: TGTGCCCTCAAGGGGCCTAACTATGGCTACACCTTC.

The chain employs TRBV12-5 and TRBJ2-2, with 8 bases aligning to TRBD1. J gave up 7 bases and V 5 bases, and 9 bases lay outside the gene matches. The germline gives CDR1 LGHNT, CDR2 FRNRAP. This CDR3 contains 15 residues. The CDR3 bases are TGTGCTAGTGGTCCCAGGGGGCTCCGGGGCGGGGAGCTGTTTTTT. Translated, it gives CASGPRGLRGGELFF.

V usage is TRBV2 and J usage is TRBJ1-2, with 8 bases fitting TRBD1. This CDR3 is 16 amino acids long. Per germline, CDR1 SNHLY and CDR2 FYNNEI. Trimming cost V 5 bases and J 1 base; bases outside gene matches: 9. The CDR3 DNA follows: TGTGCCAGCAGTTGGGACAGGACTCCAATTAACTATGGCTACACCTTC. Translated: CASSWDRTPINYGYTF.

The genes are TRBV2 and TRBJ2-1; unclear D gene. Germline V CDR1 and CDR2: SNHLY, FYNNEI. V shed 5 bases and J shed 0 bases, with 14 bases lying between them. The CDR3 is made up of 16 amino acids. DNA of the CDR3: TGTGCCAGCAGTCCTTATGGTCGGAGCTCCTACAATGAGCAGTTCTTC. It is translated as CASSPYGRSSYNEQFF.

The chain joins TRBV6-5 to TRBJ1-1; 9 bases line up with TRBD1. Germline CDR1 MNHEY, CDR2 SVGAGI. Trimming removed 6 bases from V and 1 base from J; junction bases left unmatched: 3. This CDR3 contains 14 residues. The CDR3 sequence: CASRLGQGNTEAFF. In DNA form, the CDR3 reads TGTGCCAGCAGATTGGGACAGGGGAACACTGAAGCTTTCTTT.

The chain links TRBV9 to TRBJ2-7; 10 bases line up with TRBD2. With 4 bases clipped from V and 2 bases from J, the junction kept 6 bases outside the gene matches. The germline gives CDR1 SGDLS, CDR2 YYNGEE. The CDR3 extends over 15 amino acids. This CDR3 is CASSPSLAGPYEQYF. The CDR3 DNA reads as TGTGCCAGCAGCCCTTCACTAGCGGGGCCCTACGAGCAGTACTTC. Complete variable domain (other parts from reference TRBV9 and TRBJ2-7): DSGVTQTPKHLITATGQRVTLRCSPRSGDLSVYWYQQSLDQGLQFLIQYYNGEERAKGNILERFSAQQFPDLHSELNLSSLELGDSALYFCASSPSLAGPYEQYFGPGTRLTVT.

This clone has a handful of counts. The V gene is TRBV29-1, the J gene TRBJ1-1, with 9 bases identical to TRBD1. The germline CDR1 and CDR2 sequences are SQVTM and ANQGSEA. The CDR3 sequence is 14 residues long. V trimming: 3 bases; J trimming: 6 bases; junction bases outside the gene matches: 8. The CDR3 nucleotides read TGCAGCGTTGATTATATGGGACAGGGCGCTGAAGCTTTCTTT. As protein: CSVDYMGQGAEAFF.

The chain is built from TRBV6-1 and TRBJ2-1, with TRBD1 matching 9 bases. Germline V gene data show CDR1 as MNHNS and CDR2 as SASEGT. The CDR3 runs 15 residues. With V trimmed by 5 bases and J by 5 bases, 7 bases remained unmatched. The CDR3 reads CASSFRGTGNNEQFF. CDR3 bases: TGTGCCAGCAGTTTCCGGGGGACAGGGAACAATGAGCAGTTCTTC.

The CDR3 protein is CASSVAGQPNTGELFF. CDR3 coding DNA: TGTGCCAGCAGCGTAGCTGGACAGCCGAACACCGGGGAGCTGTTTTTT. The rearrangement joins TRBV9 to TRBJ2-2; TRBD1 is a possible D gene (6 bases). Germline CDR1 SGDLS, CDR2 YYNGEE. The ends were cut back, 0 bases at V and 0 bases at J, with 9 bases in the middle. The CDR3 spans 16 residues. Drawing the rest from reference TRBV9 and TRBJ2-2, the complete variable domain is DSGVTQTPKHLITATGQRVTLRCSPRSGDLSVYWYQQSLDQGLQFLIQYYNGEERAKGNILERFSAQQFPDLHSELNLSSLELGDSALYFCASSVAGQPNTGELFFGEGSRLTVL.

J is TRBJ2-5 and V is TRBV12-5; 9 bases match TRBD2. The length of the CDR3 is 20 residues. V gave up 2 bases and J gave up 0 bases; unmatched junction bases: 16. Germline V lookup: CDR1 LGHNT, CDR2 FRNRAP. The CDR3 here is CASGLPLAGFWSPYQETQYF. As DNA, the CDR3 is TGTGCTAGTGGTTTGCCTCTAGCGGGGTTCTGGTCCCCGTACCAAGAGACCCAGTACTTC.

This clone was detected once. The chain uses TRBV2 and TRBJ2-3; D is possibly TRBD2 (5 bases). The CDR3 consists of 14 residues. The germline CDR1 and CDR2 sequences are SNHLY and FYNNEI. The V end lost 8 bases, the J end lost 2 bases, and 14 bases lay between the germline ends. The DNA of the CDR3 is TGTGCCAGCGTCGACGGGGAGTACACAGATACGCAGTATTTT. This translates into CASVDGEYTDTQYF. Together with reference TRBV2 and TRBJ2-3, the CDR3 gives the full variable domain: EPEVTQTPSHQVTQMGQEVILRCVPISNHLYFYWYRQILGQKVEFLVSFYNNEISEKSEIFDDQFSVERPDGSNFTLKIRSTKLEDSAMYFCASVDGEYTDTQYFGPGTRLTVL.

The chain links TRBV5-4 to TRBJ1-3; 9 bases are a match to TRBD1. The germline V gene has CDR1 SGHNT and CDR2 YYREEE (reference sequence). V lost 4 bases and J lost 3; bases outside the gene matches: 8. CDR3 length: 16 residues. The CDR3 DNA reads as TGTGCCAGCAGCAACCTCGGGACAGGGAGTGGAAACACCATATATTTT. It yields the protein CASSNLGTGSGNTIYF.

J is TRBJ1-6 and V is TRBV6-6; D uncertain. Germline CDR1 and CDR2: MNHNY and SVGAGI (reference sequence). Trimming removed 4 bases from V and 7 bases from J, with 11 bases in between. The length of the CDR3 is 14 residues. The CDR3 is CASSLMRENSPLHF. The CDR3 nucleotides are TGTGCCAGCAGTTTAATGAGAGAGAATTCACCCCTCCACTTT.

This clone was seen a handful of times. The V gene is TRBV4-3, the J gene TRBJ1-2; TRBD1 matches 8 bases. This CDR3 has 14 amino acids. From germline, CDR1 is LGHNA and CDR2 YSLEER. V lost 3 bases, J lost 2 bases, and 2 bases stayed unmatched. The CDR3 spells CASSHRTGNYGYTF. As DNA, the CDR3 is TGCGCCAGCAGCCACAGGACAGGGAACTATGGCTACACCTTC.

This clone has only one observation. The chain joins TRBV5-1 to TRBJ2-3, with 9 bases fitting TRBD1. The V gene end was trimmed by 1 base and the J gene end by 6 bases; junction bases not matched to a gene: 15. The CDR3 is made up of 18 amino acids. The germline V gene encodes CDR1 SGHRS and CDR2 YFSETQ. The CDR3, as DNA: TGCGCCAGCAGCTTGCGCCCTCCGGGACAGGGTATTCGGGATACGCAGTATTTT. This gives the protein CASSLRPPGQGIRDTQYF. Full variable domain (outside the CDR3, taken from reference TRBV5-1 and TRBJ2-3): KAGVTQTPRYLIKTRGQQVTLSCSPISGHRSVSWYQQTPGQGLQFLFEYFSETQRNKGNFPGRFSGRQFSNSRSEMNVSTLELGDSALYLCASSLRPPGQGIRDTQYFGPGTRLTVL.

This chain uses TRBV5-1 with TRBJ1-1; 7 bases map to TRBD1. Germline V gene sequence: CDR1 SGHRS, CDR2 YFSETQ. The CDR3 covers 15 residues. V was pared by 1 base and J by 6 bases, with 9 bases of the junction left unmatched. CDR3 amino acids: CASSLIGTVGAEAFF. The CDR3, as DNA: TGCGCCAGCAGCTTGATCGGGACAGTCGGCGCTGAAGCTTTCTTT.

This clone has more than one count but fewer than ten. The chain is built from TRBV7-2 and TRBJ2-3; 10 positions agree with TRBD2. Losses at the gene ends were 4 bases for V and 1 base for J; bases not matched to a gene: 2. The germline gives CDR1 SGHTA, CDR2 FQGNSA. The CDR3 loop spans 15 amino acids. The CDR3 DNA is TGTGCCAGCAGCTCAGCGGGGGGGCGCACAGATACGCAGTATTTT. This gives the protein CASSSAGGRTDTQYF.

This clone was detected only a few times. The rearrangement links TRBV29-1 to TRBJ1-1; D not resolved. The CDR3 spans 12 residues. Germline loops: CDR1 SQVTM, CDR2 ANQGSEA. V lost 4 bases to trimming and J lost 4 bases, with 10 bases between them. As DNA, the CDR3 is TGCAGCGTTGGAGTTTCTGGCACTGAAGCTTTCTTT. It encodes CSVGVSGTEAFF.

The chain recombines TRBV21-1 with TRBJ1-5; the listed D gene, TRBD1, was not tested against the DNA. TRBV21-1 is shown as a pseudogene. The CDR3 has 16 amino acids. The CDR3 DNA reads as TGTGCCAGCAGCAAAGAGGGCGGGACAGTGAATCAGCCCCAGCATTTT. It yields the protein CASSKEGGTVNQPQHF.

The chain recombines TRBV27 with TRBJ1-1; 7 bases fit TRBD1. Trimming took 7 bases from V and 6 from J; bases not matched to a gene: 11. The germline CDR1 and CDR2 sequences are MNHEY and SMNVEV (reference sequence). The CDR3 extends over 14 amino acids. DNA of the CDR3: TGTGCCAGCATCGATCGGACAGGCGTTTCTGAAGCTTTCTTT. Protein: CASIDRTGVSEAFF.

The chain links TRBV4-1 to TRBJ1-1, with D possibly being TRBD1 (5 bases). Germline loops: CDR1 MGHRA, CDR2 YSYEKL. This CDR3 has 15 residues. V lost 3 bases, J lost 5 bases, and 16 bases lay in between. The CDR3 DNA reads as TGCGCCAGCAGCCACCCGGGACCGCGGGGGACTGAAGCTTTCTTT. Translated: CASSHPGPRGTEAFF.